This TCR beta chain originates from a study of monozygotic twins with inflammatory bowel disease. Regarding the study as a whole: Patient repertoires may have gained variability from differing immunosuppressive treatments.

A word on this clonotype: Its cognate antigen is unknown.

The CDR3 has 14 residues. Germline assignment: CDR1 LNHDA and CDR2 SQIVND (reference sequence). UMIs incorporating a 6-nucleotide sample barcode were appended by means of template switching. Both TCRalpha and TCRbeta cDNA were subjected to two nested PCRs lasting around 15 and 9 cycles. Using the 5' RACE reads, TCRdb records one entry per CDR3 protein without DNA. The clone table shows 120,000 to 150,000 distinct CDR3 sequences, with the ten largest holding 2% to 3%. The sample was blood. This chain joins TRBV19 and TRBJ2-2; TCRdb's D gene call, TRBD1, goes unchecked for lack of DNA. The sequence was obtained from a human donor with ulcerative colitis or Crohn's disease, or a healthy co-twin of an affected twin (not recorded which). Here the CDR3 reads CASRIQGNAGELFF.